This is a list of T cell receptor beta chains from one sample in a study of T cells in Graves' hyperthyroidism and ophthalmopathy. TCRdb used MiXCR to reprocess the multiplex PCR reads, holding one entry per CDR3 protein. The table has about 520,000 distinct CDR3 sequences, around 22% seen once. Sequenced input: blood. The source is a woman in her 30s with Graves' ophthalmopathy. The CDR3 runs from the conserved cysteine through the conserved F or W. D genes are given only for firm matches. Clone size is stated in some rows and not others, as once, few, many or a class when expanded.

V: TRBV18; D: .; size: many; J: TRBJ2-7; CDR3: CASSPPGRGNYEQYF; DNA: TGTGCCAGCTCACCACCAGGCAGGGGCAACTACGAGCAGTACTTC
V: TRBV20-1; D: .; size: many; J: TRBJ2-7; CDR3: CSAPALGSEQYF; DNA: TGCAGTGCTCCCGCCCTAGGTTCCGAGCAGTACTTC
V: TRBV12-3/TRBV12-4; D: .; size: few; J: TRBJ2-7; CDR3: CASSTHRGLTYEQYF; DNA: TGTGCCAGCAGTACTCACAGGGGACTTACCTACGAGCAGTACTTC
V: TRBV2; D: .; size: many; J: TRBJ2-4; CDR3: CASSVTTPAKNIQYF; DNA: TGTGCCAGCAGTGTCACAACCCCGGCCAAAAACATTCAGTACTTC
V: TRBV19; D: TRBD1; size: many; J: TRBJ1-1; CDR3: CATDRGLNTEAFF; DNA: TGTGCCACCGACAGGGGCCTGAACACTGAAGCTTTCTTT
V: TRBV12-3/TRBV12-4; D: .; size: many; J: TRBJ1-2; CDR3: CASEIGGGRANYGYTF; DNA: TGTGCCAGCGAAATAGGCGGGGGGCGAGCTAACTATGGCTACACCTTC
V: TRBV6-5; D: .; size: many; J: TRBJ1-2; CDR3: CASSYRASNYGYTF; DNA: TGTGCCAGCAGTTACAGGGCCAGCAACTATGGCTACACCTTC
V: TRBV30; D: TRBD1; size: many; J: TRBJ1-2; CDR3: CALGQGPGYTF; DNA: TGTGCCCTTGGACAGGGGCCTGGCTACACCTTC
V: TRBV2; D: TRBD1; size: many; J: TRBJ2-6; CDR3: CASSEAYGQGLISGANVLTF; DNA: TGTGCCAGCAGTGAAGCCTACGGACAGGGGTTGATCTCTGGGGCCAACGTCCTGACTTTC
V: TRBV14; D: .; size: many; J: TRBJ1-1; CDR3: CASSLMVTEAFF; DNA: TGTGCCAGCAGCCTGATGGTCACTGAAGCTTTCTTT
V: TRBV28; D: TRBD1; size: few; J: TRBJ2-7; CDR3: CASTKPTGTSYEQYF; DNA: TGTGCCAGCACTAAACCGACAGGGACCAGCTACGAGCAGTACTTC
V: TRBV18; D: .; size: .; J: TRBJ2-7; CDR3: CASSPDDFSIGQFYEQYF; DNA: TGTGCCAGCTCACCTGACGACTTTAGTATCGGACAGTTCTACGAGCAGTACTTC
V: TRBV6-1; D: TRBD1; size: once; J: TRBJ1-3; CDR3: CASSPGQGVYTIYF; DNA: TGTGCCAGCAGTCCGGGACAGGGAGTTTACACCATATATTTT
V: TRBV27; D: TRBD1; size: many; J: TRBJ2-6; CDR3: CASSSQGQGTGANVLTF; DNA: TGTGCCAGCAGTTCCCAAGGACAGGGAACCGGGGCCAACGTCCTGACTTTC
V: TRBV3-1; D: .; size: many; J: TRBJ2-2; CDR3: CASSRFRVLRLVGRGVPGELFF; DNA: TGTGCCAGCAGCCGCTTCAGGGTACTTCGCCTGGTGGGTCGGGGAGTACCCGGGGAGCTGTTTTTT
V: TRBV20-1; D: TRBD1; size: .; J: TRBJ1-2; CDR3: CSAGTWGGGADFGYTF; DNA: TGCAGTGCTGGCACCTGGGGAGGGGGCGCAGATTTTGGCTACACCTTC
V: TRBV2; D: .; size: .; J: TRBJ1-3; CDR3: CASRWKQPVGNTIYF; DNA: TGTGCCAGCCGGTGGAAACAGCCTGTTGGAAACACCATATATTTT
V: TRBV6-1; D: .; size: many; J: TRBJ1-3; CDR3: CASREEGSGNTIYF; DNA: TGTGCCAGCAGGGAGGAGGGCTCTGGAAACACCATATATTTT
V: TRBV7-2; D: .; size: .; J: TRBJ2-7; CDR3: CASRSLTWGGGEQYF; DNA: TGTGCCAGCAGGTCGCTGACGTGGGGCGGTGGCGAGCAGTACTTC
V: TRBV6-4; D: .; size: .; J: TRBJ1-5; CDR3: CASSAVGGSQPQHF; DNA: TGTGCCAGCAGTGCTGTTGGGGGATCGCAGCCCCAGCATTTT